This T cell receptor (beta chain) was captured by sequencing in a study of blood T cell repertoires in COVID-19. Study in general: Italy, Spain and the United States were the sources of the convalescent and acute COVID-19 samples. From T cells, B-cell-depleted T cells, or PBMCs came the material, which was cDNA or gDNA.

As handled by the study authors: The authors estimated nucleated cell counts from reference gene primer amplification. Profiled with immunoSEQ multiplex PCR; TCRdb holds only in-frame clones, not every one. V and J calls and clone size are given by that table; D and trimming were obtained from the DNA. The table includes 200,000 to 250,000 clones, about 88% detected once. The Seattle patients joined while their infection was active and were tracked longitudinally afterward. This clonotype originated in a woman aged 45 to 65 with COVID-19, enrolled during active disease. Sequencing used peripheral blood.

The CDR3 coding sequence is TGTGCCAGCAGTTCCCGGTGGGGAGGGAGGAATGAGCAGTTCTTC. Protein product: CASSSRWGGRNEQFF. The chain couples TRBV28 to TRBJ2-1; 7 bases map to TRBD2. From germline, CDR1 is MDHEN and CDR2 SYDVKM. The CDR3 is made up of 15 amino acids. Trimming cost V 4 bases and J 7 bases; bases outside gene matches: 10.